These 21 T cell receptor beta chains came from one sample sequenced in a study of cytomegalovirus exposure and HLA in healthy donors. Primers: 60 Vbeta forward and 13 Jbeta reverse. The table came from immunoSEQ multiplex PCR; TCRdb's copy has only in-frame clones and leaves some out. The repertoire holds approximately 170,000 clones, roughly three quarters seen once, with 1.6% in the top ten. The specimen sequenced was PBMCs. The receptors come from a young woman in good health and CMV-seronegative.

The chain uses TRBV28 and TRBJ2-7, with TRBD2 matching over 7 bases. V dropped 4 bases and J dropped 4; count of bases not matched to a gene: 7. The CDR3 has 14 amino acids. The germline gives CDR1 MDHEN, CDR2 SYDVKM. The CDR3 nucleotides are TGTGCCAGCAGTTCAGGACTAGATTCATACGAGCAGTACTTC. It yields the protein CASSSGLDSYEQYF.

The rearrangement uses TRBV7-9 and TRBJ2-3, with 10 bases that match TRBD2. The germline gives CDR1 SEHNR, CDR2 FQNEAQ (reference sequence). This CDR3 is built from 18 residues. The trim removed 0 bases at V and 2 bases at J, leaving 8 bases unmatched. The CDR3 DNA is TGTGCCAGCAGCTTAGCGATGGCTAGCGGGGGAGCCACAGATACGCAGTATTTT. Translation: CASSLAMASGGATDTQYF.

This CDR3 reads CASSIYGAVDEQYF. The CDR3 bases are TGTGCCAGTAGTATATATGGGGCGGTCGACGAGCAGTACTTC. V gene TRBV19 combines with J gene TRBJ2-7; possible D gene TRBD1, 5 bases. Germline V gene lookup returns CDR1 LNHDA and CDR2 SQIVND (reference sequence). Trimming removed 2 bases from V and 5 bases from J, with 13 bases in between. The CDR3 covers 14 residues.

This rearrangement joins TRBV2 to TRBJ2-3; the D gene is possibly TRBD2 (6 bases). Trimming pared 7 bases from V and 7 bases from J, leaving 18 bases between. CDR1 is SNHLY, CDR2 FYNNEI, per germline. This CDR3 spans 14 amino acids. This CDR3 reads CASNEEGIRYTQYF. CDR3 sequence (DNA): TGTGCCAGCAACGAGGAGGGAATCCGCTATACGCAGTATTTT.

V gene TRBV2 combines with J gene TRBJ1-2; D may be TRBD1 (6 bases). V was clipped by 1 base and J by 7 bases, with 10 bases between them. The CDR3 contains 13 residues. The V gene's germline CDR1 is SNHLY and CDR2 FYNNEI. In DNA, the CDR3 is TGTGCCAGCAGTGAAGGTCTCAGGGGTGGCTACACCTTC. The encoded protein is CASSEGLRGGYTF.

This chain uses TRBV19 with TRBJ1-2, with no clear D. The V gene lost 5 bases and the J gene lost 3 bases, with 13 bases spanning the gap. CDR1 and CDR2 from the germline V gene are LNHDA and SQIVND (reference sequence). This CDR3 is 14 amino acids long. In DNA, the CDR3 is TGTGCCAGTAGTGAAAGGAGGGAACACTATGGCTACACCTTC. It codes for CASSERREHYGYTF.

This chain joins TRBV4-1 and TRBJ2-7; TRBD1 agrees at 10 bases. This CDR3 has 14 amino acids. Losses at the gene ends were 4 bases for V and 1 base for J; bases not matched to a gene: 1. Germline V CDR1 and CDR2: MGHRA, YSYEKL. The CDR3 DNA reads TGCGCCAGCAGCCCGGGACAGGGGTCCTACGAGCAGTACTTC. It specifies CASSPGQGSYEQYF.

The V and J genes are TRBV2 and TRBJ2-2; 9 bases match TRBD1. V shed 7 bases, J shed 7 bases, and the junction held 10 bases outside the gene matches. Germline loops: CDR1 SNHLY, CDR2 FYNNEI. CDR3 length equals 15 residues. The DNA for the CDR3 is TGTGCCAGCACCACGGACAGGGGCAGGGGCGGGGAGCTGTTTTTT. As protein: CASTTDRGRGGELFF.

This chain uses TRBV6-6 with TRBJ1-1, with D possibly TRBD1 on 6 matching bases. Germline lookup yields CDR1 MNHNY and CDR2 SVGAGI (reference sequence). CDR3 length: 16 residues. Trimming took 2 bases from V and 1 from J, leaving 14 bases between them. CDR3 sequence: CASSYGPGTKNTEAFF. The CDR3 region has the DNA TGTGCCAGCAGTTACGGTCCCGGGACAAAGAACACTGAAGCTTTCTTT.

This clone was seen only once. This chain links TRBV28 with TRBJ2-7; 8 bases are shared with TRBD2. With V trimmed by 4 bases and J by 7 bases, 9 bases remained unmatched. Germline V lookup: CDR1 MDHEN, CDR2 SYDVKM. This CDR3 spans 14 amino acids. The CDR3 protein is CASSWVAGGQEQYF. In nucleotides, the CDR3 is TGTGCCAGCAGTTGGGTGGCGGGAGGACAAGAGCAGTACTTC.

V gene TRBV11-2 combines with J gene TRBJ1-1; TRBD1 might be the D (5 bases). CDR3 length: 14 amino acids. The germline gives CDR1 SGHAT, CDR2 FQNNGV. Trimming shortened V by 2 bases and J by 7 bases, and 14 bases separated the two germline ends. CDR3 sequence (DNA): TGTGCCAGCAGCTTAATCCAGGGTACCTATGAAGCTTTCTTT. It yields the protein CASSLIQGTYEAFF. The full variable domain, with the rest looked up from reference TRBV11-2 and TRBJ1-1, is EAGVAQSPRYKIIEKRQSVAFWCNPISGHATLYWYQQILGQGPKLLIQFQNNGVVDDSQLPKDRFSAERLKGVDSTLKIQPAKLEDSAVYLCASSLIQGTYEAFFGQGTRLTVV.

The chain has TRBV5-8 and TRBJ2-7, with 11 bases that match TRBD1. Germline values: CDR1 SGHTS, CDR2 YDEGEE. The CDR3 covers 14 residues. With 4 bases clipped from V and 3 bases from J, the junction kept 3 bases outside the gene matches. CDR3 protein: CASSRGTGGYEQYF. CDR3 in DNA: TGTGCCAGCAGCAGGGGGACAGGGGGCTACGAGCAGTACTTC.

This clone was found once. The chain carries TRBV28 and TRBJ2-5, with D perhaps TRBD2 (6 bases). Germline-derived CDR1 and CDR2 are MDHEN and SYDVKM. The CDR3 runs to 13 residues. Trimming removed 8 bases from V and 5 bases from J, with 15 bases in between. The CDR3 DNA follows: TGTGCCAGCTTTAGGACGGCGGGGGAGACCCAGTACTTC. It is translated as CASFRTAGETQYF. Variable domain in full (rest from reference TRBV28 and TRBJ2-5): DVKVTQSSRYLVKRTGEKVFLECVQDMDHENMFWYRQDPGLGLRLIYFSYDVKMKEKGDIPEGYSVSREKKERFSLILESASTNQTSMYLCASFRTAGETQYFGPGTRLLVL.

The chain joins TRBV6-5 to TRBJ2-7; the D gene is possibly TRBD2 (5 bases). V was pared by 0 bases and J by 1 base, with 10 bases between. Germline V gene data show CDR1 as MNHEY and CDR2 as SVGAGI. The CDR3 sequence is 15 residues long. The CDR3 sequence: CASSYSIRGSYEQYF. CDR3 bases: TGTGCCAGCAGTTACTCGATACGGGGATCCTACGAGCAGTACTTC.

The chain links TRBV7-9 to TRBJ2-1, with 7 bases fitting TRBD1. This CDR3 comprises 14 residues. The V segment lost 4 bases and the J segment 8 bases; nucleotides outside the gene matches: 8. The V gene's germline CDR1 is SEHNR and CDR2 FQNEAQ (reference sequence). CDR3 nucleotides: TGTGCCAGCAGCTACCGGGACAGTCTCGATGAGCAGTTCTTC. Amino acid sequence: CASSYRDSLDEQFF.

This clone was counted once. The chain is built from TRBV5-5 and TRBJ2-7; no firm D call. CDR1 is SGHKS and CDR2 is YYEKEE in the germline V gene (reference sequence). The CDR3 totals 12 residues. The V end lost 1 base, the J end lost 3 bases, and 5 bases lay between the germline ends. The CDR3 DNA sequence: TGTGCCAGCAGCTTGAGTAGCTACGAGCAGTACTTC. It is translated as CASSLSSYEQYF.

The J gene is TRBJ1-5, the V gene TRBV15; D not certain. Deletions cut 4 bases from V and 2 bases from J, with 12 bases between. The length of the CDR3 is 15 residues. Germline lookup yields CDR1 LNHNV and CDR2 YYDKDF (reference sequence). CDR3 nucleotides: TGTGCCACCAGCATTATGCCGCGGGGCAATCAGCCCCAGCATTTT. Amino acid sequence: CATSIMPRGNQPQHF.

The V call is TRBV9, the J call TRBJ2-5; a weak D match, TRBD2 (6 bases). Germline values: CDR1 SGDLS, CDR2 YYNGEE. With 0 bases removed from V and 1 base from J, the gap between germline ends came to 13 bases. The CDR3 extends over 16 amino acids. This CDR3 is CASSVGDSGVQETQYF. As DNA, the CDR3 is TGTGCCAGCAGCGTAGGGGATAGCGGAGTCCAAGAGACCCAGTACTTC.

The genes are TRBV2 and TRBJ1-6, with D tentatively TRBD1 (6 bases). Germline V gene lookup returns CDR1 SNHLY and CDR2 FYNNEI. The length of the CDR3 is 14 residues. V dropped 4 bases and J dropped 6 bases, with 10 bases sitting between them. CDR3 bases: TGTGCCAGCAGTGCGACAGGTCTTAATTCACCCCTCCACTTT. As protein: CASSATGLNSPLHF.

The chain has TRBV28 and TRBJ2-3, with D possibly being TRBD2 (5 bases). Per germline, CDR1 MDHEN and CDR2 SYDVKM. The CDR3 consists of 14 residues. V was clipped by 2 bases and J by 5 bases, with 11 bases between them. DNA for the CDR3: TGTGCCAGCAGTTTACTAGACTACCAAGATACGCAGTATTTT. Its protein is CASSLLDYQDTQYF.

The chain combines TRBV5-6 with TRBJ1-5; D gene ambiguous. CDR1 and CDR2 from the germline V gene are SGHDT and YYEEEE. This CDR3 has 15 residues. Trimming removed 0 bases from V and 2 bases from J, with 9 bases in between. This CDR3 reads CASSLGGFGNQPQHF. The CDR3, as DNA: TGTGCCAGCAGCTTGGGAGGATTCGGCAATCAGCCCCAGCATTTT.